A selection of T cell receptor beta chains follows, all from one sample in a study of blood T cell repertoires in COVID-19. Libraries were prepared by immunoSEQ multiplex PCR; TCRdb keeps only in-frame clonotypes and omits some of them. The table lists over 250,000 clones, roughly 80% of them singletons, with over 8.5% in the top ten. The sample comprised peripheral blood. The receptors were gathered from a woman in her forties or fifties who had recovered from COVID-19. The CDR3 runs from the conserved cysteine through the conserved F or W. Fields, in order: V gene, clone size, J gene, D gene, CDR3 DNA, CDR3 protein. The D gene is left open where the match is weak. Not all rows give a size; the values are once, few, many and, for expanded clones, a class.

V gene: TRBV6-4; clone size: .; J gene: TRBJ1-2; D gene: .; CDR3 DNA: TGTGCCAGCAGTGACTCTGTCCGCTCGGGTGCGTCGGGCTACACCTTC; CDR3 protein: CASSDSVRSGASGYTF
V gene: TRBV4-3; clone size: .; J gene: TRBJ2-7; D gene: .; CDR3 DNA: TGCGCCAGCAGCCAAGATAGGGTTTGGCGGGACGAGCAGTACTTC; CDR3 protein: CASSQDRVWRDEQYF
V gene: TRBV28; clone size: .; J gene: TRBJ2-3; D gene: TRBD2; CDR3 DNA: TGTGCCATCGCCCAGGTGGCTAGCGGGAGGACGGGCAGCACAGATACGCAGTATTTT; CDR3 protein: CAIAQVASGRTGSTDTQYF
V gene: TRBV11-1; clone size: .; J gene: TRBJ2-3; D gene: .; CDR3 DNA: TGTGCCAGCAGCTTAGACAGGGATACGCAGTATTTT; CDR3 protein: CASSLDRDTQYF
V gene: TRBV3-1/TRBV3-2; clone size: .; J gene: TRBJ2-5; D gene: TRBD1; CDR3 DNA: TGTGCCAGCAGCCAGATACAAGCACCACAGGGGGTCCAAGAGACCCAGTACTTC; CDR3 protein: CASSQIQAPQGVQETQYF
V gene: TRBV7-6; clone size: .; J gene: TRBJ2-3; D gene: TRBD1; CDR3 DNA: TGTGCCAGCAGCCCCGGACAGGGGGCGGCAGATACGCAGTATTTT; CDR3 protein: CASSPGQGAADTQYF
V gene: TRBV19; clone size: .; J gene: TRBJ2-5; D gene: .; CDR3 DNA: TGTGCCAGTAGTATGCGAGAGACCCAGTACTTC; CDR3 protein: CASSMRETQYF
V gene: TRBV10-3; clone size: .; J gene: TRBJ1-2; D gene: TRBD1; CDR3 DNA: TGTGCCATCCCTTACGGGACAGGGGAACCTAACTATGGCTACACCTTC; CDR3 protein: CAIPYGTGEPNYGYTF
V gene: TRBV2; clone size: .; J gene: TRBJ1-1; D gene: .; CDR3 DNA: TGTGCCAGCACCGGAGGGCCAGGTTACAACACTGAAGCTTTCTTT; CDR3 protein: CASTGGPGYNTEAFF
V gene: TRBV29-1; clone size: .; J gene: TRBJ2-2; D gene: .; CDR3 DNA: TGCAGCGGCGCGAAGAACACCGGGGAGCTGTTTTTT; CDR3 protein: CSGAKNTGELFF
V gene: TRBV3-1/TRBV3-2; clone size: .; J gene: TRBJ2-5; D gene: .; CDR3 DNA: TGTGCCAGCAGACAAACGGCGGCGGACCAAGAGACCCAGTACTTC; CDR3 protein: CASRQTAADQETQYF
V gene: TRBV19; clone size: .; J gene: TRBJ1-6; D gene: .; CDR3 DNA: TGTGCCAGTACGAGGCGGGCAGGGGCGGATAATTCACCCCTCCACTTT; CDR3 protein: CASTRRAGADNSPLHF
V gene: TRBV29-1; clone size: .; J gene: TRBJ1-4; D gene: .; CDR3 DNA: TGCAGCGTAGGATTTACAGGCTCTAATGAAAAACTGTTTTTT; CDR3 protein: CSVGFTGSNEKLFF
V gene: TRBV24-1; clone size: .; J gene: TRBJ2-3; D gene: .; CDR3 DNA: TGTGCCACCAGTGATCGGGTCACAGATACGCAGTATTTT; CDR3 protein: CATSDRVTDTQYF
V gene: TRBV13; clone size: .; J gene: TRBJ2-2; D gene: TRBD2; CDR3 DNA: TGTGCCAGCAGCCCCGGACTAGCGGGAGGGCAACGCCGAACCGGGGAGCTGTTTTTT; CDR3 protein: CASSPGLAGGQRRTGELFF
V gene: TRBV28; clone size: .; J gene: TRBJ2-7; D gene: TRBD1; CDR3 DNA: TGTGCCAGTCAACTTAACAGGGGGCTGAACGAGCAGTACTTC; CDR3 protein: CASQLNRGLNEQYF
V gene: TRBV7-2; clone size: .; J gene: TRBJ1-1; D gene: .; CDR3 DNA: TGTGCCAGCAGCTTACGGGGGGTTGGGCTTGGGGCTGAAGCTTTCTTT; CDR3 protein: CASSLRGVGLGAEAFF
V gene: TRBV29-1; clone size: .; J gene: TRBJ2-1; D gene: TRBD1; CDR3 DNA: TGCAGCGTTGAAGATCCCCGGACAGGGGAGCCTTACAATGAGCAGTTCTTC; CDR3 protein: CSVEDPRTGEPYNEQFF
V gene: TRBV3-1/TRBV3-2; clone size: few; J gene: TRBJ1-3; D gene: .; CDR3 DNA: TGTGCCAGCACCCACCGGGGGGGGATTGGAAACACCATATATTTT; CDR3 protein: CASTHRGGIGNTIYF
V gene: TRBV28; clone size: .; J gene: TRBJ1-1; D gene: .; CDR3 DNA: TGTGCCAGCAGTTCAGGGTTGAGCAGGAAAGCTTTCTTT; CDR3 protein: CASSSGLSRKAFF
V gene: TRBV7-9; clone size: few; J gene: TRBJ2-7; D gene: .; CDR3 DNA: TGTGCCAGCAGCTTAGCGTCGGGAACCTACGAGCAGTACTTC; CDR3 protein: CASSLASGTYEQYF
V gene: TRBV19; clone size: .; J gene: TRBJ2-5; D gene: TRBD1; CDR3 DNA: TGTGCCAGTAGTCGAGAAACAGGGGGCGACCTCGTAAAGTACCAAGAGACCCAGTACTTC; CDR3 protein: CASSRETGGDLVKYQETQYF
V gene: TRBV2; clone size: once; J gene: TRBJ1-4; D gene: TRBD1; CDR3 DNA: TGTGCCAGCAGTTCAACCACAGGGGCGAGAGAAAAACTGTTTTTT; CDR3 protein: CASSSTTGAREKLFF
V gene: TRBV12-5; clone size: .; J gene: TRBJ2-5; D gene: TRBD2; CDR3 DNA: TGTGCTAGTGGTTTGCCGCTCGGGACTAGCGCTTTTTCAGGGACCCAGTACTTC; CDR3 protein: CASGLPLGTSAFSGTQYF
V gene: TRBV18; clone size: .; J gene: TRBJ2-7; D gene: .; CDR3 DNA: TGTGCCAGCTCACCTGACCCCGGGACTCTTTTCTCCTACGAGCAGTACTTC; CDR3 protein: CASSPDPGTLFSYEQYF
V gene: TRBV28; clone size: .; J gene: TRBJ1-4; D gene: TRBD1; CDR3 DNA: TGTGCCAGCAGCCTTTTCACCGGGACAGGGTATGAAAAACTGTTTTTT; CDR3 protein: CASSLFTGTGYEKLFF
V gene: TRBV11-3; clone size: .; J gene: TRBJ2-7; D gene: .; CDR3 DNA: TGTGCCAGCAGCGTTAGAGGCGGGACGGGAGAGCAGTACTTC; CDR3 protein: CASSVRGGTGEQYF
V gene: TRBV11-2; clone size: .; J gene: TRBJ2-5; D gene: .; CDR3 DNA: TGTGCCAGCAGCTTAGGTGGCGGGGAGACCCAGTACTTC; CDR3 protein: CASSLGGGETQYF
V gene: TRBV7-9; clone size: .; J gene: TRBJ1-4; D gene: TRBD1; CDR3 DNA: TGTGCCAGCAGCCGGGACAGGTGGAAACTGTTTTTT; CDR3 protein: CASSRDRWKLFF
V gene: TRBV28; clone size: .; J gene: TRBJ1-2; D gene: .; CDR3 DNA: TGTGCCAGCAGTCCGGGCTCCGCCGGCAGGGAACAGACCCCCTACACCTTC; CDR3 protein: CASSPGSAGREQTPYTF
V gene: TRBV2; clone size: .; J gene: TRBJ2-5; D gene: .; CDR3 DNA: TGTGCCAGCAGTCTGAGTGCTCAAGAGACCCAGTACTTC; CDR3 protein: CASSLSAQETQYF
V gene: TRBV11-2; clone size: .; J gene: TRBJ2-5; D gene: .; CDR3 DNA: TGTGCCAGCAGCTTAGAGCCTACAGGGTACCAAGAGACCCAGTACTTC; CDR3 protein: CASSLEPTGYQETQYF